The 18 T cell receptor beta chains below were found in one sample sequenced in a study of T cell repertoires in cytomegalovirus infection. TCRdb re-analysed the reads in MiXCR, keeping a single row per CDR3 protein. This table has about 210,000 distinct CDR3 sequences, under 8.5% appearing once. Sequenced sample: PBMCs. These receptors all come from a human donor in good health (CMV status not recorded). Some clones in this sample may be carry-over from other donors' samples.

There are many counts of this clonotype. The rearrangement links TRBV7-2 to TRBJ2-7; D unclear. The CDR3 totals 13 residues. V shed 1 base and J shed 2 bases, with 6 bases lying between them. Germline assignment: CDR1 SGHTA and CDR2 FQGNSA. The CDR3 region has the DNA TGTGCCAGCAGCTTAGGCAGGACCTACGAGCAGTACTTC. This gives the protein CASSLGRTYEQYF.

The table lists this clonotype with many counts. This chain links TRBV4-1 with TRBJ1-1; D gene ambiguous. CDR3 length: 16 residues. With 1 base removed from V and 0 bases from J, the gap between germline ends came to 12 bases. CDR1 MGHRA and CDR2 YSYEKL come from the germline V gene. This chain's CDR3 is CASSQVGRRLNTEAFF. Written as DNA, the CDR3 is TGCGCCAGCAGCCAAGTTGGTAGGCGGTTGAACACTGAAGCTTTCTTT.

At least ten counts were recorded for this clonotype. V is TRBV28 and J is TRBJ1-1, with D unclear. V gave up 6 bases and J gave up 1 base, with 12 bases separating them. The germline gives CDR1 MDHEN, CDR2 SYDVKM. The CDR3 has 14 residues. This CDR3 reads CASSSSSTNTEAFF. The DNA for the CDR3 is TGTGCCAGCAGCTCGAGCAGCACGAACACTGAAGCTTTCTTT.

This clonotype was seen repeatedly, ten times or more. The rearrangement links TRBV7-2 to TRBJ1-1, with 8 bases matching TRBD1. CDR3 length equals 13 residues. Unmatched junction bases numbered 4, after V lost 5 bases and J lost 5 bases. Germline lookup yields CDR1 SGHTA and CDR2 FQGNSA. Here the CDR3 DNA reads TGTGCCAGCAGCATAACAGGGGGGACTGAAGCTTTCTTT. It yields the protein CASSITGGTEAFF.

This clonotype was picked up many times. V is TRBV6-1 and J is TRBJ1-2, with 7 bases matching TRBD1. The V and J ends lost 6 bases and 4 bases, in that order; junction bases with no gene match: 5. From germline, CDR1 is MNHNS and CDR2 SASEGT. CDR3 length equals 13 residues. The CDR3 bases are TGTGCCAGCAGAACCGGGACAGTCTATGGCTACACCTTC. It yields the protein CASRTGTVYGYTF.

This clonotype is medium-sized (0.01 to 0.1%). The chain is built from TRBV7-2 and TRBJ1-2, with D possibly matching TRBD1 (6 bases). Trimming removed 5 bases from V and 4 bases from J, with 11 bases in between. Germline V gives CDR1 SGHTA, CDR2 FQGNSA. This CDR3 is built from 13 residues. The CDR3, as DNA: TGTGCCAGCAGCCGCGGACAGCTCTATGGCTACACCTTC. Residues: CASSRGQLYGYTF.

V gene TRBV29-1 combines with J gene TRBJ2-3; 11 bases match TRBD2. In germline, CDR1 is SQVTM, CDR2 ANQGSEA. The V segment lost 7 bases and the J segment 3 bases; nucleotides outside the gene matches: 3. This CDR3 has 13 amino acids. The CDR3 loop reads CSGRLAGTDTQYF. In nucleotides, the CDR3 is TGCAGCGGTAGACTAGCGGGGACAGATACGCAGTATTTT.

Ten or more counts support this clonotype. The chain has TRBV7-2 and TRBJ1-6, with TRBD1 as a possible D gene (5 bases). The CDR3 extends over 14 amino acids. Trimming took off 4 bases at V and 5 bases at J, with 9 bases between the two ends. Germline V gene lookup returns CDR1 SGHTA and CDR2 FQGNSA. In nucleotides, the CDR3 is TGTGCCAGCAGCTCGGGACTCAATAATTCACCCCTCCACTTT. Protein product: CASSSGLNNSPLHF.

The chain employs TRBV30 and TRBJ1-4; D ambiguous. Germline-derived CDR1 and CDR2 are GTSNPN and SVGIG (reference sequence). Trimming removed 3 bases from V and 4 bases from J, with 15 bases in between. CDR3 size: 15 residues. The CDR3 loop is CAWRDLGLGNEKLFF. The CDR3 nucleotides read TGTGCCTGGAGGGACCTTGGACTGGGTAATGAAAAACTGTTTTTT.

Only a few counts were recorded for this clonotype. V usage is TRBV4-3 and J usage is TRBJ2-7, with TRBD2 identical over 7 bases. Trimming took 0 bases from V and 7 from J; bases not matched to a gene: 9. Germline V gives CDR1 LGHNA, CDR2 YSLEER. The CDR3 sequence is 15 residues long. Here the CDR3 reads CASSQDPQRGLEQYF. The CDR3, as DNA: TGCGCCAGCAGCCAAGATCCGCAGCGGGGATTAGAGCAGTACTTC.

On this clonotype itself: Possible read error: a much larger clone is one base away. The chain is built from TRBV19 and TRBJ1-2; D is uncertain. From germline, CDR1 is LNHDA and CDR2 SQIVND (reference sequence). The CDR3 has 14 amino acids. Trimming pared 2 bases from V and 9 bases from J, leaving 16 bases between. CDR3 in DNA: TGTGCCAGTAGTATATCAGGTGTCAAGGGTAGCTACACCTTC. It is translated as CASSISGVKGSYTF.

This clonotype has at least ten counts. CDR3 protein: CASSPHLYSTDTQYF. The CDR3 DNA reads TGCGCCAGCAGCCCGCATTTATATAGCACAGATACGCAGTATTTT. This sequence joins TRBV5-1 and TRBJ2-3; unclear D gene. V was pared by 4 bases and J by 0 bases, with 12 bases between. The CDR3 is made up of 15 amino acids. The germline V gene has CDR1 SGHRS and CDR2 YFSETQ.

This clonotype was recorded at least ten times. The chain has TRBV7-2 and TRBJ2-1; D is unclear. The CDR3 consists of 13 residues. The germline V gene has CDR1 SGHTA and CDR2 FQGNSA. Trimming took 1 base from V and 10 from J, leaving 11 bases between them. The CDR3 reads CASSLGGVPEQFF. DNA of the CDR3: TGTGCCAGCAGCTTAGGAGGAGTTCCAGAGCAGTTCTTC.

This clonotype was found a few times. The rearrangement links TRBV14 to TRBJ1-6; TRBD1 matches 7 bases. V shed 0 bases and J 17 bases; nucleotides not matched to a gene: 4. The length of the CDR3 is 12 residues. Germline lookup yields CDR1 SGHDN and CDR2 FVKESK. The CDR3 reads CASSQEGGQFHF. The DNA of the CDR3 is TGTGCCAGCAGCCAAGAAGGGGGCCAATTCCACTTT.

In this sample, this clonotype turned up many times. The chain's CDR3 is CASSVGGEAFF. The DNA of the CDR3 is TGCGCCAGCAGCGTCGGGGGCGAAGCTTTCTTT. The V and J genes are TRBV5-1 and TRBJ1-1; a possible D gene is TRBD1 (6 bases). Trimming pared 4 bases from V and 8 bases from J, leaving 9 bases between. Germline V gene data show CDR1 as SGHRS and CDR2 as YFSETQ. CDR3 size: 11 residues.

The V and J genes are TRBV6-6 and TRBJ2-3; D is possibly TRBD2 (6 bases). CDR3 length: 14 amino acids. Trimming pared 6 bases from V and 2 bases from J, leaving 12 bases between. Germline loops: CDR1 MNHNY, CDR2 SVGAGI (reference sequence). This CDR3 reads CASREGSFTDTQYF. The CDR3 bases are TGTGCCAGCAGGGAGGGCAGTTTCACAGATACGCAGTATTTT.

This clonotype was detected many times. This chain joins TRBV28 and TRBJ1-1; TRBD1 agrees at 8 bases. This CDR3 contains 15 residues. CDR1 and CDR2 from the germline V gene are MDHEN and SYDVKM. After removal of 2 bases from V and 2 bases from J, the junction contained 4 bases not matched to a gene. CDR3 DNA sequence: TGTGCCAGCAGTTTACAACAGGGGGGAAACACTGAAGCTTTCTTT. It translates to CASSLQQGGNTEAFF.

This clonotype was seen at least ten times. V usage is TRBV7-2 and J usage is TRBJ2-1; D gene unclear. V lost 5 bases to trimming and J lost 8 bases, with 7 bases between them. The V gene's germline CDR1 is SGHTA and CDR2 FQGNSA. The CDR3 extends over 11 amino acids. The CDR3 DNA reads TGTGCCAGCAGCCCCCTGGATGAGCAGTTCTTC. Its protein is CASSPLDEQFF.